This entry is about one T cell receptor beta chain. Its antigen remains unidentified. No much larger clone exists at a distance of one base, and base qualities are not known. The immunoSEQ Assay was used to sequence TCR beta CDR3 regions from DNA. The paper's processing steps were these. T cell density was computed as TCR beta template counts normalized to usable DNA estimated by amplifying housekeeping genes. Richness was estimated using the preseqR package, with extrapolation to 400,000 templates for PBMC samples and to 120,000 templates for tissue samples. Clonality was defined as one minus Pielou's evenness. To identify tissue-enriched TCRs, differential abundance testing was run on productive amino-acid clonotypes with a minimum total count of 5 and an alpha of 0.1. Repertoire overlap between compartments was quantified with the Jaccard Index and Morisita Overlap Index. GLIPH clustered TCR beta CDR3s with public tetramer-defined viral CDR3s; viral motifs required at least three viral sequences plus V-gene enrichment. Imported from immuneACCESS, the table was reduced by TCRdb to in-frame sequences with V and J called. These copies leave out some clones; in studies compared against another copy, an unresolved V gene accounts for under half, and the cause of the remainder is not known. V and J calls and clone size are as listed in that table; D and trimming were resolved from the DNA. This sample holds approximately 4,000 clones; approximately 24% were observed only once. Together, the top ten hold about 8.6% of the sample.

At diagnosis, peripheral blood, uninvolved tumor-adjacent lung and tumor were collected and were preserved as a mix of fresh-frozen and FFPE material. The source of the sample is a study of T cells in localized non-small cell lung cancer (dated by TCRdb to about 2020). About the investigation overall: Comparing tumors with uninvolved tumor-adjacent lungs, the study looked at the T cell repertoires of 200 to 250 patients with early-stage NSCLC. The cohort consisted of about 240 treatment-naive NSCLC patients whose localized lung tumors had been resected. A mean age of roughly 64 years was recorded for the NSCLC patients, of whom around 140 were male and about a hundred were female.

V lost 3 bases and J lost 1 base; the stretch between them is 7 bases long. The germline V gene provides CDR1 SGDLS and CDR2 YYNGEE. The CDR3 sequence holds 13 residues, the cysteine and phenylalanine included. Here the CDR3 DNA is all that survives: 39 bases in frame from base 1. General conclusions and limits of the study: Because multi-region tumor sequencing was not performed, intratumor heterogeneity could not be ruled out. Because the study design was exploratory, TCR variables were selected using unadjusted p-values without false-discovery rate correction. Higher blood T cell density associated with longer overall survival, while higher adjacent-lung clonality associated with shorter survival. A median of 57 of the top 100 tumor clones turned up in the paired uninvolved adjacent lung, and fewer than 35 of those clones also ranked among the top 100 of that same adjacent lung. Uninvolved tumor-adjacent lung showed the highest T cell clonality, higher than tumor, which suggests more focused antigenic responses in the uninvolved tumor-adjacent lung.

In this chain, TRBV9 is recombined with TRBJ1-1; a confident D gene designation cannot be given. The TCR was taken from a woman aged 35 to 70 with stage I lung adenocarcinoma. Sequenced here: lung tumor tissue, sampled before any cancer treatment. The nucleotide sequence reads as follows: TGTGCCAGCAGCGGCCGGGGGAACACTGAAGCTTTCTTT. Its translation is CASSGRGNTEAFF.